This T cell receptor (beta chain) comes out of a study of radiotherapy plus CTLA-4 blockade in lung cancer. At the level of the study: Patients showed objective responses in approximately 17% of cases and disease control in more than 25%. Notes on the study in general: Radiotherapy was combined with ipilimumab, and tumor-derived TCR clones then expanded in blood.

Some clones are missing from TCRdb's copy, which holds only in-frame ones; the method was immunoSEQ multiplex PCR. The sample consists of around 80,000 clones, 70% to 85% of them appearing once. A word on this clone: The antigen is not known.

CDR1 is SGHRS and CDR2 is YFSETQ in the germline V gene. V was pared by 6 bases and J by 0 bases, with 13 bases between. CDR3 length: 14 residues. The chain employs TRBV5-1 and TRBJ2-7, with a weak D call TRBD1 (6 bases). This clonotype originated in a human donor with non-small cell lung cancer whose response to radiotherapy plus ipilimumab could not be evaluated. This specimen was peripheral blood, taken from a patient treated with radiotherapy plus ipilimumab. The CDR3 nucleotides read TGCGCCAGCACCCCGGACAGTTTCTCCTACGAGCAGTACTTC. Its protein product is CASTPDSFSYEQYF.